This passage covers 10 T cell receptor beta chains from one sample sequenced in a study of regulatory T cells in long-lasting Graves disease. Building the TCR beta libraries relied on iRepertoire HTBI primers, and CDR3 regions underwent Arm-PCR. TCRdb fed the multiplex PCR reads into MiXCR, producing one record per CDR3 protein. The data hold about 380,000 distinct CDR3 sequences, with less than 20% observed a single time. Time point given: newly diagnosed GD, antithyroid drugs for less than 3 months. Construction of the TCR library relied on RNA isolated from PBMCs. The input for sequencing was peripheral blood mononuclear cells (PBMCs), taken at new diagnosis, from a patient treated with antithyroid drugs. The receptor source for this set is a female donor with Graves disease.

There are a few counts of this clonotype. J is TRBJ2-3 and V is TRBV2; TRBD2 matches at 11 bases. Germline values: CDR1 SNHLY, CDR2 FYNNEI. This CDR3 has 14 residues. V gave up 7 bases and J gave up 5 bases; unmatched junction bases: 5. In nucleotides, the CDR3 is TGTGCCAGCAAGATGCTAGCGGGAGGAGATACGCAGTATTTT. Residues: CASKMLAGGDTQYF.

This clonotype was observed at least ten times. The chain uses TRBV9 and TRBJ1-5, with D uncertain. Trimming took 0 bases from V and 4 from J, leaving 8 bases between them. The CDR3 consists of 14 residues. The germline gives CDR1 SGDLS, CDR2 YYNGEE. The CDR3 region is CASSVDGINQPQHF. CDR3 sequence (DNA): TGTGCCAGCAGCGTAGATGGTATTAATCAGCCCCAGCATTTT.

V is TRBV30 and J is TRBJ2-5, with TRBD1 matching 8 bases. V was clipped by 8 bases and J by 7 bases; unmatched bases: 15. This CDR3 region has 14 residues. Germline V lookup: CDR1 GTSNPN, CDR2 SVGIG (reference sequence). The DNA of the CDR3 is TGTGCCAGCAGCTTATTGACAGGGGATGGGACCCAGTACTTC. The encoded protein is CASSLLTGDGTQYF.

Ten or more counts support this clonotype. The CDR3 here is CASSPQGGRGTEAFF. The CDR3 DNA is TGTGCCAGCAGCCCCCAGGGGGGGCGCGGCACTGAAGCTTTCTTT. The chain uses TRBV3-1 and TRBJ1-1, with TRBD1 matching over 7 bases. The CDR3 length is 15 residues. Losses at the gene ends were 4 bases for V and 4 bases for J; bases not matched to a gene: 9. Germline V gene lookup returns CDR1 LGHDT and CDR2 YNNKEL (reference sequence).

This clonotype was seen ten or more times. The V and J genes are TRBV20-1 and TRBJ2-2; TRBD1 agrees at 7 bases. V was clipped by 3 bases and J by 7 bases; unmatched bases: 8. The germline CDR1 and CDR2 sequences are DFQATT and SNEGSKA (reference sequence). The CDR3 runs to 14 residues. CDR3 sequence reads: CSASRTRQGGELFF. In DNA, the CDR3 is TGCAGTGCTAGTAGGACCCGACAGGGCGGGGAGCTGTTTTTT.

This clonotype came up many times. The chain is built from TRBV13 and TRBJ1-1; 8 bases match TRBD1. The CDR3 consists of 15 residues. Per the germline V gene, CDR1 is PRHDT and CDR2 is FYEKMQ (reference sequence). V was pared by 5 bases and J by 1 base, with 6 bases of the junction left unmatched. In nucleotides, the CDR3 is TGTGCCAGCAGCGACGATGGGACAGGGAACACTGAAGCTTTCTTT. As protein: CASSDDGTGNTEAFF.

The table lists this clonotype with many counts. The rearrangement uses TRBV3-1 and TRBJ1-2; D unclear. This CDR3 has 15 residues. Trimming stripped 2 bases from V and 7 bases from J, with 17 bases between. Looked up from germline, CDR1 is LGHDT and CDR2 is YNNKEL (reference sequence). CDR3 nucleotides: TGTGCCAGCAGCCAAACCGCCGGGGAGGTTCGTGGCTACACCTTC. Protein sequence: CASSQTAGEVRGYTF.

The gene calls are TRBV20-1 and TRBJ1-5; weak D call: TRBD1 (5 bases). The CDR3 is 17 amino acids. Trimming stripped 2 bases from V and 2 bases from J, with 19 bases between. Germline V CDR1 and CDR2: DFQATT, SNEGSKA (reference sequence). CDR3 nucleotides: TGCAGTGCTAGACGAGGGGCCAGCACCTTTGGCAATCAGCCCCAGCATTTT. Translation gives CSARRGASTFGNQPQHF.

This clonotype showed up many times. This sequence joins TRBV28 and TRBJ2-7; 9 bases align to TRBD2. The germline V gene has CDR1 MDHEN and CDR2 SYDVKM. The V segment lost 10 bases and the J segment 2 bases; nucleotides outside the gene matches: 6. The CDR3 runs 13 residues. CDR3 in amino acids: CATKTSGPYEQYF. DNA of the CDR3: TGTGCCACTAAGACTAGCGGTCCCTACGAGCAGTACTTC.

A few counts support this clonotype. The chain combines TRBV6-1 with TRBJ1-5; D is uncertain. The germline V gene has CDR1 MNHNS and CDR2 SASEGT. V lost 3 bases, J lost 5 bases, and 23 bases lay in between. The CDR3 sequence is 18 residues long. The CDR3 DNA follows: TGTGCCAGCAGTGAGTTTGAATTGTCCCGGCGAAAGTATCAGCCCCAGCATTTT. Encoded protein: CASSEFELSRRKYQPQHF.